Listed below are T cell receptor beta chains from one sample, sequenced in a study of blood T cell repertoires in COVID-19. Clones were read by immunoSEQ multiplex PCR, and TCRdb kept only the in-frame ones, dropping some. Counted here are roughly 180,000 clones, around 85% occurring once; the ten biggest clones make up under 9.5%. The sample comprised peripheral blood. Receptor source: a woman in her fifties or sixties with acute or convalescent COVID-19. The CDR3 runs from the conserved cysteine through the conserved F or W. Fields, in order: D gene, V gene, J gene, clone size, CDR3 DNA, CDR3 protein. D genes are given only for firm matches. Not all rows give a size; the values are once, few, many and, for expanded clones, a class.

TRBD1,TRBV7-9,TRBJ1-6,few,TGTGCCAGCAGCAACAGGGGCGATAATTCACCCCTCCACTTT,CASSNRGDNSPLHF
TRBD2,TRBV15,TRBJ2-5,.,TGTGCCACCGCGGACTTAGCGGGAGCTGGAGAGACCCAGTACTTC,CATADLAGAGETQYF
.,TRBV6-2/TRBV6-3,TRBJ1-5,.,TGTGCCAGCAGTTACTCGTCCCGGGGTACCTATAATCAGCCCCAGCATTTT,CASSYSSRGTYNQPQHF
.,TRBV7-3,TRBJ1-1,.,TGTGCCAGCAAAGGCCGGACATCTGAAGCTTTCTTT,CASKGRTSEAFF
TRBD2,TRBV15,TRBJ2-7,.,TGTGCCACCAGCAGAGGACCTATGGGACTATTTTCCTACGAGCAGTACTTC,CATSRGPMGLFSYEQYF
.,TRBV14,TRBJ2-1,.,TGTGCCAGCAGCCCCCCCGGGAGAACTCGGAATGAGCAGTTCTTC,CASSPPGRTRNEQFF
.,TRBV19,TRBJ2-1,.,TGTGCCAGTAGTATATCCGGGGTTTATTACAATGAGCAGTTCTTC,CASSISGVYYNEQFF
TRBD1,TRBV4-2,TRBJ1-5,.,TGTGCCAGCAGCCAAGCAGGGGGCAATAGCAATCAGCCCCAGCATTTT,CASSQAGGNSNQPQHF
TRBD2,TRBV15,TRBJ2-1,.,TGTGCCACCAGCAGCACTAGCGGGAGAGGCAATGAGCAGTTCTTC,CATSSTSGRGNEQFF
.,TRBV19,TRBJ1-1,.,TGTGCCAGTAGTTTGAGAATGAACACTGAAGCTTTCTTT,CASSLRMNTEAFF
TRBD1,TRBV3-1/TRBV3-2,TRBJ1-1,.,TGTGCCAGCAGACCGACAGGGACTAACACTGAAGCTTTCTTT,CASRPTGTNTEAFF
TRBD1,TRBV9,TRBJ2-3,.,TGTGCCAGCAGCACGACAGGGGGAGCAGATACGCAGTATTTT,CASSTTGGADTQYF
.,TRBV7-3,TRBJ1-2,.,TGTGCCAGCAGCTTGGAGGCAGGGGACTATGGCTACACCTTC,CASSLEAGDYGYTF
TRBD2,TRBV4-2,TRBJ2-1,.,TGTGCCAGCAGCCAAGATCGGGAGGGGGTTGAGCAGTTCTTC,CASSQDREGVEQFF
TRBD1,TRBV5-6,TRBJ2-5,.,TGTGCCAGCAGCTCGCATGAGACAGGGTTAATCCAAGAGACCCAGTACTTC,CASSSHETGLIQETQYF
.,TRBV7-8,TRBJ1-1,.,TGTGCCAGCAGCAAAGGGGGACAACCGAACACTGAAGCTTTCTTT,CASSKGGQPNTEAFF
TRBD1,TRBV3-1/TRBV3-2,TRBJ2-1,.,TGTGCCAGCAGCCGGAGGACCGGGACAGGGTACTACAATGAGCAGTTCTTC,CASSRRTGTGYYNEQFF
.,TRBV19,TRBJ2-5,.,TGTGCCAGTAGTATAGTATTAGCTGAGACCCAGTACTTC,CASSIVLAETQYF
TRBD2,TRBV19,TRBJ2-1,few,TGTGCCAGTAGTAACTCCGGGACTAGCGTCAATGAGCAGTTCTTC,CASSNSGTSVNEQFF
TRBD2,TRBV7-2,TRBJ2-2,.,TGTGCCAGCAGCTGGACTAGCAGTGCGGCCGGGGAGCTGTTTTTT,CASSWTSSAAGELFF
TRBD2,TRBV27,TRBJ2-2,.,TGTGCCAGCAGTTTACTTAGCGGGAGTCGGACCGGGGAGCTGTTTTTT,CASSLLSGSRTGELFF
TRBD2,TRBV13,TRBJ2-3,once,TGTGCCAGCAGCGCGACTAGCGGGAGGGCCATAGATACGCAGTATTTT,CASSATSGRAIDTQYF
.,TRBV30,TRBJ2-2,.,TGTGCCTGGAGTGTCTTGTATGGCGGCTGGGAGCTGTTTTTT,CAWSVLYGGWELFF
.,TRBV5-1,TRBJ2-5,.,TGCGCCAGCAGCTCCCAAAAAGAGACCCAGTACTTC,CASSSQKETQYF